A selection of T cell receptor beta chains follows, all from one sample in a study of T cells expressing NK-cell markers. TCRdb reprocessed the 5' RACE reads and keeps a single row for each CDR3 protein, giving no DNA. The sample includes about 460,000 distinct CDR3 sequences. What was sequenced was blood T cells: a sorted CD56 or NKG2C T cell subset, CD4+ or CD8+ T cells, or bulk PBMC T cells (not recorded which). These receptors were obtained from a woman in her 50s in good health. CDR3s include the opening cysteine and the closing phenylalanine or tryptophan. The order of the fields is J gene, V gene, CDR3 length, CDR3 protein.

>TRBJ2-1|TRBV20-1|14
CSARDPSGRREQFF
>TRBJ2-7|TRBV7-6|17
CASSLARTSGISYEQYF
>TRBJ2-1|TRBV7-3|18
CASSFSKVAGGQNNEQFF
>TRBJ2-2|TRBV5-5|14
CASSQLQSTGELFF
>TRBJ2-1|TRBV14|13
CASSHPPRDEQFF
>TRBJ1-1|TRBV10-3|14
CAISELPPNTEAFF
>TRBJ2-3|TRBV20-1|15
CSAISAPNPTDTQYF
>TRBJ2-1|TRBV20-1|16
CSARVSSGIRYNEQFF
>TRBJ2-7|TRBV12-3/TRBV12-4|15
CASSLSQEPLHEQYF
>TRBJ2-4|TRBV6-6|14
CASSYAGRGNIQYF
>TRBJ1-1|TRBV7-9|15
CASSLAARGHTEAFF
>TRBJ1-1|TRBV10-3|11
CAISSRGEAFF
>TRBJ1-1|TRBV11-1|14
CASSLSITVTEAFF
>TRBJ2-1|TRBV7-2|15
CASSSSGGPGNEQFF
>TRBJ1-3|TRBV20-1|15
CSARTGDYSENTIYF
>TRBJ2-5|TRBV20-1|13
CSARDGQRETQYF